This T cell receptor (beta chain) was captured in a study of shared clonotypes between healthy human individuals. Findings and caveats of the study: It was observed that roughly 5.4% of naive CD4 clonotypes were shared across several donors. Sorted-subset samples were not fully sequenced, rarefaction indicated.

Samples underwent the assay at deep level. Clones were read by immunoSEQ multiplex PCR, and TCRdb kept only the in-frame ones, dropping some. The sample lists 1.5 million to 2.5 million clones; about 95% were seen once. Per germline, CDR1 SGHDN and CDR2 FVKESK. The V gene lost 5 bases and the J gene lost 6 bases, with 8 bases spanning the gap. There are 12 residues in the CDR3. CD8 cells regarded as naive lacked CD45RO, were positively chosen for CCR7, and omitted terminally differentiated effector memory CD45RA+ cells. This clone occurred once. Its cognate antigen is unknown. Source material: naive CD8+ T cells sorted from blood. This sequence originates from a man between 18 and 35 years old in good health. The rearrangement links TRBV14 to TRBJ2-1; D might be TRBD2 (5 bases). The CDR3 loop reads CASSSGINEQFF. For the CDR3, the DNA is TGTGCCAGCAGCTCCGGGATCAATGAGCAGTTCTTC.